The 18 T cell receptor beta chains presented below share a single source sample, sequenced in a study of neoadjuvant nivolumab and ipilimumab in lung cancer. Data came from immunoSEQ multiplex PCR; TCRdb stores just in-frame clones and leaves some out. The table shows 4,000 or so clones, with roughly 79% occurring only once. The source material was normal lung tissue adjacent to the tumor, sampled after neoadjuvant nivolumab, alone or with ipilimumab, at or shortly before surgery. Receptors were obtained from an adult with non-small cell lung cancer. Some clones in this sample may be carry-over from other donors' samples.

V is TRBV5-1 and J is TRBJ2-3; TRBD2 matches 9 bases. The CDR3 is 15 amino acids. CDR1 is SGHRS and CDR2 is YFSETQ in the germline V gene. V lost 5 bases and J lost 0; bases outside the gene matches: 4. The CDR3 bases are TGCGCCAGCAGAGACCTAGCGGGGAGCACAGATACGCAGTATTTT. Amino acids: CASRDLAGSTDTQYF. The complete variable domain, with remaining parts taken from reference TRBV5-1 and TRBJ2-3, reads KAGVTQTPRYLIKTRGQQVTLSCSPISGHRSVSWYQQTPGQGLQFLFEYFSETQRNKGNFPGRFSGRQFSNSRSEMNVSTLELGDSALYLCASRDLAGSTDTQYFGPGTRLTVL.

This chain connects TRBV11-3 to TRBJ2-7, with D unclear. Trimming removed 0 bases at V and 6 bases at J, with 3 bases between. This CDR3 contains 11 residues. From germline, CDR1 is SGHNT and CDR2 YENEEA. The CDR3 protein is CASSLDLEQYF. DNA for the CDR3: TGTGCCAGCAGCTTAGATCTCGAGCAGTACTTC.

J is TRBJ1-2 and V is TRBV4-2; the match to TRBD1 covers 10 bases. CDR3 length: 18 amino acids. Trimming cost V 4 bases and J 6 bases; bases outside gene matches: 17. Per germline, CDR1 LGHNA and CDR2 YNFKEQ. As DNA, the CDR3 is TGTGCCAGCAGCCCTTACGGGAGACAGGGGGCGCGAGATCATGGCTACACCTTC. This sequence encodes CASSPYGRQGARDHGYTF.

This chain joins TRBV7-9 and TRBJ1-1; D gene unclear. The CDR3 loop spans 15 amino acids. Trimming removed 1 base from V and 3 bases from J, with 12 bases in between. Germline values: CDR1 SEHNR, CDR2 FQNEAQ (reference sequence). CDR3 loop: CASSLGRREDTEAFF. CDR3 coding DNA: TGTGCCAGCAGCTTAGGTCGCCGGGAAGACACTGAAGCTTTCTTT.

The chain is built from TRBV15 and TRBJ2-5; tentative D call: TRBD2 (6 bases). The end of the DNA aligns better with TRBJ2-7, so the J call may be wrong. Germline CDR1 and CDR2: LNHNV and YYDKDF (reference sequence). The CDR3 spans 15 residues. CDR3 DNA: TGTGCCACCAGCAGGGCCCGGGACTCGCCCTACGAGCAGTACTTC. This gives the protein CATSRARDSPYEQYF.

This clone was detected only a few times. This sequence joins TRBV27 and TRBJ2-3; the match to TRBD2 covers 10 bases. The CDR3 is 20 residues long. Per germline, CDR1 MNHEY and CDR2 SMNVEV (reference sequence). The V gene end was trimmed by 5 bases and the J gene end by 2 bases; junction bases not matched to a gene: 19. CDR3 residues: CASSPDGFGGSGRATDTQYF. The CDR3 nucleotides read TGTGCCAGCAGTCCTGACGGGTTTGGGGGAAGCGGGAGGGCCACAGATACGCAGTATTTT.

The rearrangement links TRBV9 to TRBJ2-3; either TRBD1 or TRBD2 may fit D (6 bases each). Germline V lookup: CDR1 SGDLS, CDR2 YYNGEE. The CDR3 loop spans 15 amino acids. The V and J ends lost 0 bases and 4 bases respectively, with 12 bases between them. CDR3 protein: CASSVGGAPADTQYF. CDR3 DNA: TGTGCCAGCAGCGTAGGGGGGGCGCCCGCAGATACGCAGTATTTT.

This clone was seen more than once but under ten times. The chain links TRBV7-2 to TRBJ2-7, with no clear D. This CDR3 has 14 amino acids. V lost 1 base and J lost 3, with 10 bases in between. Germline loops: CDR1 SGHTA, CDR2 FQGNSA. CDR3 region: CASSLGVGYYEQYF. Written as DNA, the CDR3 is TGTGCCAGCAGCTTAGGTGTGGGCTACTACGAGCAGTACTTC.

The chain joins TRBV7-2 to TRBJ2-7; D is undetermined. V lost 5 bases and J 3 bases, leaving 11 bases between the germline ends. Germline CDR1 SGHTA, CDR2 FQGNSA. CDR3 size: 13 residues. This chain's CDR3 is CASSKEISYEQYF. The CDR3 DNA reads TGTGCCAGCAGCAAAGAGATAAGCTACGAGCAGTACTTC.

The V and J genes are TRBV7-9 and TRBJ2-2; D gene unclear. Germline assignment: CDR1 SEHNR and CDR2 FQNEAQ (reference sequence). Trimming left V 5 bases short and J 3 bases short, with 13 bases between. The CDR3 is 15 amino acids. In DNA, the CDR3 is TGTGCCAGCAGCCACGTCAACACAGACACCGGGGAGCTGTTTTTT. It specifies CASSHVNTDTGELFF.

The chain carries TRBV7-9 and TRBJ2-1; TRBD2 might be the D (6 bases). The V gene lost 3 bases and the J gene lost 2 bases, with 23 bases spanning the gap. This CDR3 comprises 19 residues. Germline CDR1 and CDR2: SEHNR and FQNEAQ (reference sequence). The CDR3 sequence is CASSFPSPSVGGAYNEQFF. Written as DNA, the CDR3 is TGTGCCAGCAGCTTTCCAAGCCCGTCAGTGGGAGGTGCCTACAATGAGCAGTTCTTC.

The J gene is TRBJ1-5, the V gene TRBV7-6, with D unresolved. Germline V gene sequence: CDR1 SGHVS, CDR2 FNYEAQ. Trimming pared 5 bases from V and 7 bases from J, leaving 12 bases between. This CDR3 region has 13 residues. CDR3 bases: TGTGCCAGCAGCCCGGAGGAGAGGCAGCCCCAGCATTTT. It specifies CASSPEERQPQHF.

This clone was picked up a small number of times. In nucleotides, the CDR3 is TGCGCCAGCAGCTTGATGTCGGGGGACACAGATACGCAGTATTTT. It is translated as CASSLMSGDTDTQYF. This rearrangement joins TRBV5-1 to TRBJ2-3; D perhaps matches TRBD2 (6 bases). The CDR3 totals 15 residues. The germline V and J ends were trimmed by 1 base and 2 bases, with 11 bases remaining between them. Per germline, CDR1 SGHRS and CDR2 YFSETQ.

V and J are TRBV6-5 and TRBJ2-7; D call uncertain. V was shortened by 0 bases and J by 2 bases, with 11 bases between the two germline ends. The CDR3 is 15 amino acids. Germline loops: CDR1 MNHEY, CDR2 SVGAGI. The CDR3 spells CASSYSRPDTYEQYF. The CDR3 DNA is TGTGCCAGCAGTTACTCGAGACCAGACACCTACGAGCAGTACTTC.

This clone was seen just once. V and J are TRBV18 and TRBJ2-3; TRBD2 might be the D (6 bases). V was trimmed by 4 bases and J by 4 bases, leaving 12 bases between them. In germline, CDR1 is KGHSH, CDR2 LQKENI. The CDR3 has 14 residues. CDR3 DNA sequence: TGTGCCAGCTCACTAGAGGCGGGGCCAGATACGCAGTATTTT. Amino acid sequence: CASSLEAGPDTQYF.

The V and J genes are TRBV18 and TRBJ1-1; D is uncertain. Between the trimmed V and J ends, which lost 4 bases and 6 bases, there was a span of 15 bases. The CDR3 is 14 residues long. From germline, CDR1 is KGHSH and CDR2 LQKENI. CDR3 sequence reads: CASSLSGERPEAFF. CDR3 sequence (DNA): TGTGCCAGCTCACTGTCTGGGGAGAGGCCTGAAGCTTTCTTT.

V usage is TRBV30 and J usage is TRBJ2-7; tentatively, D is TRBD1 (5 bases). CDR1 and CDR2 (germline): GTSNPN, SVGIG (reference sequence). The CDR3 has 13 amino acids. The V end was cut by 2 bases, the J end by 2 bases, with 10 bases between. Written as DNA, the CDR3 is TGTGCCTGGAGTCCCGACAGTGCCTACGAGCAGTACTTC. This encodes CAWSPDSAYEQYF.

V usage is TRBV5-1 and J usage is TRBJ2-7, with 11 bases aligning to TRBD2. The CDR3 is made up of 16 amino acids. Losses at the gene ends were 3 bases for V and 0 bases for J; bases not matched to a gene: 5. Germline V gene lookup returns CDR1 SGHRS and CDR2 YFSETQ. The CDR3 here is CASSYIAGGPSYEQYF. DNA for the CDR3: TGCGCCAGCAGCTACATAGCGGGGGGGCCCTCCTACGAGCAGTACTTC.